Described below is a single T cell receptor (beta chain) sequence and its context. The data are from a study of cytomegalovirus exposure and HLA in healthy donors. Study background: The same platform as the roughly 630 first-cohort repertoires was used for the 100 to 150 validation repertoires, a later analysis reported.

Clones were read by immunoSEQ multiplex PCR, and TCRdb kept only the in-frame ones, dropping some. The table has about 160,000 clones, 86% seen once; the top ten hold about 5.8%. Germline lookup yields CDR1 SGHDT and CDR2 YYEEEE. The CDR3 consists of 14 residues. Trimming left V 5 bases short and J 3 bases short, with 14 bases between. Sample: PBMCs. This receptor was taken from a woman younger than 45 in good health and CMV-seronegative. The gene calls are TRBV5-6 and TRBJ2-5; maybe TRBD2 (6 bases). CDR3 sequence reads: CASRDYLRKETQYF. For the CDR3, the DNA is TGTGCCAGCAGGGACTATCTCAGAAAAGAGACCCAGTACTTC.